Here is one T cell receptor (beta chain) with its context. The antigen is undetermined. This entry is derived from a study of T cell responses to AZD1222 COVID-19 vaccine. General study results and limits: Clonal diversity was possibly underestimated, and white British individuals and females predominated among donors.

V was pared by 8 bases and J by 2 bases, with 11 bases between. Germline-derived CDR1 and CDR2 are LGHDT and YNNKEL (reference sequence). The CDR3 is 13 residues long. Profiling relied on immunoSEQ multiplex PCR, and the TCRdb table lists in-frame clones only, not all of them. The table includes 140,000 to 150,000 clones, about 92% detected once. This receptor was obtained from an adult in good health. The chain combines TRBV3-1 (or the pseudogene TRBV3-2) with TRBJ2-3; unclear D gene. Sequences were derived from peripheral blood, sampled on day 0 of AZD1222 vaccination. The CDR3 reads CASLQSATDTQYF. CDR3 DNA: TGTGCCAGCCTACAGAGTGCCACAGATACGCAGTATTTT.